This is a list of T cell receptor beta chains from one sample in a study of T cell clonotyping in hematopoietic cell transplantation. This table comes from immunoSEQ multiplex PCR, and its TCRdb copy is limited to in-frame clones, with some not included. The repertoire holds about 44,000 clones, with less than 95% as singletons. The specimen sequenced was peripheral blood mononuclear cells. The receptors here all came from a woman between 50 and 59 years old in good health. Some clones in this sample may be carry-over from other donors' samples. Both conserved end residues are trimmed from each CDR3.

J | V | CDR3
TRBJ1-1 | TRBV6-1 | ASREEGRSTEAF
TRBJ1-2 | TRBV6-1 | ASSAGTDYGYT
TRBJ2-7 | TRBV5-5 | ASSLTSGISYEQY
TRBJ1-1 | TRBV29-1 | SVDGDTEAF
TRBJ2-1 | TRBV5-1 | ASSLDGGDSYNEQF
TRBJ2-2 | TRBV28 | ASTSTGQNTGELF
TRBJ1-2 | TRBV9 | ASSGQDSYGYT
TRBJ1-1 | TRBV29-1 | SVPIGSNTEAF
TRBJ1-4 | TRBV5-4 | ASSLDGRDEKLF
TRBJ1-1 | TRBV7-2 | ASSFWNTEAF
TRBJ1-1 | TRBV19 | ASSETGENTEAF
TRBJ2-1 | TRBV7-6 | ASSLDLGGGWYNEQF
TRBJ1-1 | TRBV19 | ASSIGTGGNTEAF
TRBJ1-5 | TRBV6-6 | ASSYPTGPSNQPQH
TRBJ2-7 | TRBV2 | ASSTLPSYEQY
TRBJ2-3 | TRBV28 | ASSLTDSTLSTDTQY
TRBJ1-1 | TRBV4-1 | ASSIGQGGMNTEAF
TRBJ1-2 | TRBV9 | ASSPQGGRPNLSGGYT
TRBJ1-1 | TRBV25-1 | ASSEPGGGEDTEAF
TRBJ1-1 | TRBV7-6 | ASSPGQGGFFTEAF
TRBJ2-1 | TRBV6-4 | ASSAIWGVTEQF
TRBJ1-4 | TRBV6-5 | AAGQPNEKLF
TRBJ2-5 | TRBV5-1 | ASSLLAGGPQETQY
TRBJ2-2 | TRBV28 | ASSLQGGTGELF
TRBJ1-5 | TRBV28 | ASSPQGSQH
TRBJ1-3 | TRBV6-6 | ASSYPTGSGNTIY
TRBJ2-1 | TRBV2 | ASSVAPYNEQF
TRBJ1-5 | TRBV4-1 | ASSRGTDHSNQPQH
TRBJ1-2 | TRBV19 | ASSLGIRLYGYT
TRBJ2-5 | TRBV19 | ASSKTREVGETQY
TRBJ2-3 | TRBV5-6 | ASQRGSTDTQY
TRBJ1-2 | TRBV27 | ASSLSGTGYGYT
TRBJ1-6 | TRBV28 | ASSFPDYNSPLH
TRBJ2-3 | TRBV5-8 | ASSSRRTDTQY
TRBJ1-2 | TRBV19 | ASSVGPGGAYGYT
TRBJ2-3 | TRBV6-5 | ASSYSMGGTDTQY
TRBJ2-1 | TRBV2 | ASAPRSYNEQF
TRBJ1-5 | TRBV7-2 | ASSLQGFGQPQH
TRBJ2-5 | TRBV9 | ASSRSGGASGETQY
TRBJ1-6 | TRBV5-6 | ASSSDLVSPLH
TRBJ2-1 | TRBV11-3 | ASSLRRGEQF
TRBJ2-3 | TRBV11-3 | ASSLDGGPITDTQY
TRBJ2-1 | TRBV11-1 | ASSLDWDNEQF
TRBJ1-5 | TRBV6-6 | ASTPSGPGNQPQH
TRBJ2-7 | TRBV15 | ATSRDRSGTGNEQY
TRBJ2-2 | TRBV5-1 | ATCPDSRSRELF
TRBJ2-2 | TRBV12-5 | ASGLAATLGLVGELF
TRBJ1-1 | TRBV6-5 | ASSYSQTRNTEAF
TRBJ1-1 | TRBV25-1 | ASSEGILMNTEAF
TRBJ2-7 | TRBV4-3 | ASSQGQGISYEQY
TRBJ1-3 | TRBV28 | ASSSPRRGGNTIY
TRBJ2-7 | TRBV19 | ASSPQGIRGYEQY